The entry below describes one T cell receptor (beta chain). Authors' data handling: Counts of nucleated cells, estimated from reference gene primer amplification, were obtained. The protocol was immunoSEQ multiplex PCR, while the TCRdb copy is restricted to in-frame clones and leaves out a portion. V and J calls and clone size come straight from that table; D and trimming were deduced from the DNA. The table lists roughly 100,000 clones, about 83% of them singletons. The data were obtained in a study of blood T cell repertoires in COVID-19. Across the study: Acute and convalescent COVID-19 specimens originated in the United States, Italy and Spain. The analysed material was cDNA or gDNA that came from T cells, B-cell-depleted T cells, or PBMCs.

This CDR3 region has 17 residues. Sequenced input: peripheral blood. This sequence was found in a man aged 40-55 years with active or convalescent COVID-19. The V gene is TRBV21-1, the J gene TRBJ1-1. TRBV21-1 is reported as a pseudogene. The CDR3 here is CASSKGGKIKGNTEAFF. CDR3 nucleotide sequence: TGTGCCAGCAGCAAGGGGGGAAAAATTAAGGGTAACACTGAAGCTTTCTTT.